A selection of T cell receptor beta chains follows, all from one sample in a study of cytomegalovirus exposure and HLA in healthy donors. Generated by immunoSEQ multiplex PCR, the TCRdb table keeps only in-frame clones and is missing some. This table has under 200,000 clones, roughly two thirds appearing once. The sequenced material came from PBMCs. The source of these receptors is a woman in her late teens or twenties in good health and CMV-seropositive. Each CDR3 is given without its conserved first and last residue.

cdr3_length j_call v_call cdr3_aa
11 TRBJ1-2 TRBV27 ASSPGQFYGYT
10 TRBJ1-2 TRBV29-1 SVQAPHYGYT
13 TRBJ2-2 TRBV7-9 ASSTSTGSLGELF
13 TRBJ1-5 TRBV9 ASSATIAINQPQH
15 TRBJ2-7 TRBV10-3 ATKRFRDRGMSYEQY
15 TRBJ1-6 TRBV27 ASSSRQGKSYNSPLH
13 TRBJ2-2 TRBV7-2 ASSTRTGAVGELF
10 TRBJ2-5 TRBV7-9 SSSIQAETQY
15 TRBJ2-5 TRBV10-3 AIIGGEGGRAGETQY
11 NA TRBV29-1 SVGSGEIYEQY
11 TRBJ1-2 TRBV5-1 ASSMTGLYGYT
12 TRBJ2-7 TRBV7-9 ASSVAPGDNEQY
12 TRBJ2-7 TRBV30 AWSVVVGGYEQY
13 TRBJ2-1 TRBV9 ASSLTGLSYNEQF
11 TRBJ2-7 TRBV7-7 ASSLVSGSEQY
13 TRBJ2-7 TRBV7-6 ASSELTGGAYEQY
12 TRBJ2-3 TRBV6-1 ASSEQGSSDTQY
11 TRBJ2-3 TRBV19 ASKLDYTDTQY
12 TRBJ2-5 TRBV6-4 ASGGVRWGETQY
12 TRBJ1-5 TRBV29-1 SVEETGGNQPQH
15 TRBJ2-4 TRBV7-9 ASSLTSGTGSVDIQY
12 TRBJ2-2 TRBV7-2 ASSSPGFPGELF
10 TRBJ2-2 TRBV7-3 ASAGDTGELF
13 TRBJ2-7 TRBV27 ASSLLGQGAWEQY
11 TRBJ1-1 TRBV27 ASQDTLNTEAF
13 TRBJ1-1 TRBV27 ASRNSGGRGTEAF
13 TRBJ1-1 TRBV5-1 ASSLGDRTDTEAF
11 TRBJ2-5 TRBV18 ASSPPPRETQY
12 TRBJ2-7 TRBV7-9 ASSFQDREYEQY
12 TRBJ2-3 TRBV7-2 ASSLARGADTQY
13 TRBJ2-3 TRBV21-1 ASSKARGSTDTQY
12 TRBJ1-1 TRBV19 ASSMRGEGTEAF
13 TRBJ2-3 TRBV5-1 ASSLAGGGTDTQY
11 TRBJ2-1 TRBV27 ASSLWDRGEQF
11 TRBJ2-7 TRBV7-9 ASSPRGSYEQY
11 TRBJ1-5 TRBV30 AWNRRGNQPQH
15 TRBJ2-1 TRBV4-1 ASSWAHQGGWDNEQF
14 TRBJ1-1 TRBV27 ASSLPPGRGYTEAF
14 TRBJ2-2 TRBV6-4 ASSDSWREGTGELF
9 TRBJ2-1 TRBV28 ASSARDEQF
15 TRBJ1-1 TRBV19 ASSIWGEYRGNTEAF
13 TRBJ1-5 TRBV10-3 AISARGALGQPQH
12 TRBJ2-2 TRBV15 ATSREGLSGELF
9 TRBJ2-7 TRBV18 ASSREYEQY
11 TRBJ2-5 TRBV7-3 ASSLGTEETQY
12 TRBJ1-1 TRBV27 ASSISGLNTEAF
12 TRBJ1-1 TRBV27 ASSLRGAWTEAF
14 TRBJ2-2 TRBV4-3 ASSHFWGGEAGELF
12 TRBJ2-1 TRBV27 ASSLSGSYNEQF
14 TRBJ1-6 TRBV7-6 ASSLAVIGGNSPLH
14 TRBJ2-1 TRBV28 ASSLAIWTSENEQF
12 TRBJ1-1 TRBV5-5 ASSVILVNTEAF
13 TRBJ2-2 TRBV11-1 ASTLAGQVTGELF
11 TRBJ1-1 TRBV10-1 ASRGQGQTEAF
11 TRBJ1-5 TRBV30 AWGRDSNQPQH